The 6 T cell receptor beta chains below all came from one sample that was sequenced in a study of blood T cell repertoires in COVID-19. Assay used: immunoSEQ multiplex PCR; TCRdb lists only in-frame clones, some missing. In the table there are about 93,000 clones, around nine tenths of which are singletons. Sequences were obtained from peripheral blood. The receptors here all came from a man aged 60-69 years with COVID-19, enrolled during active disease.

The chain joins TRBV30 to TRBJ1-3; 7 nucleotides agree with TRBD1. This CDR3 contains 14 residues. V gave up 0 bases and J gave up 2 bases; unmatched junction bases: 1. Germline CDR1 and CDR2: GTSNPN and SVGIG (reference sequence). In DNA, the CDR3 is TGTGCCTGGAGTGTAGGGGGCGCTGGAAACACCATATATTTT. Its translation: CAWSVGGAGNTIYF.

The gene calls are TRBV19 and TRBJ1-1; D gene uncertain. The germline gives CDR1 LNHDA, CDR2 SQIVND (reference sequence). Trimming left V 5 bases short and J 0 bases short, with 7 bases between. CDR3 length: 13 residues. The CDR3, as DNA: TGTGCCAGTAGTCAAGACATGAACACTGAAGCTTTCTTT. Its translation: CASSQDMNTEAFF.

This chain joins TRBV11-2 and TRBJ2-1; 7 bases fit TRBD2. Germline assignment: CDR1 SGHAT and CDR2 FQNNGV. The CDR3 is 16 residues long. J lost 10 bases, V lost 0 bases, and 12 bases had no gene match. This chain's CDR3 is CASSLDLVASGGEQFF. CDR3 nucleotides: TGTGCCAGCAGCTTAGATCTAGTGGCTAGCGGTGGGGAGCAGTTCTTC.

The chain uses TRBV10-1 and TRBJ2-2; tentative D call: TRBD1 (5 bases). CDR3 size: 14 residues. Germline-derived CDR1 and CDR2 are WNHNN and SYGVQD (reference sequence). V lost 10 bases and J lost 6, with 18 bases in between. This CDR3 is CATLPQVGSGELFF. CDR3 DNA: TGCGCCACACTCCCACAGGTGGGGTCCGGGGAGCTGTTTTTT.

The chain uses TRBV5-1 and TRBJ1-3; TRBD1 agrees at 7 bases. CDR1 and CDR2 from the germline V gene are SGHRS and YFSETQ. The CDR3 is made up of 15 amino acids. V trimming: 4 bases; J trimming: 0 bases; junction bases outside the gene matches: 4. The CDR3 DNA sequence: TGCGCCAGCAGCACGACAGGGAGCTCTGGAAACACCATATATTTT. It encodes CASSTTGSSGNTIYF.

CDR3 nucleotide sequence: TGCGCCAGCAGCGGGACCGGGGGTTCGGGTACCGGGGAGCTGTTTTTT. Amino acid sequence: CASSGTGGSGTGELFF. V is TRBV5-1 and J is TRBJ2-2; a weak D match, TRBD2 (6 bases). Germline V gene lookup returns CDR1 SGHRS and CDR2 YFSETQ. CDR3 length equals 16 residues. V gave up 4 bases and J gave up 5 bases, with 18 bases separating them.